These 2 T cell receptor beta chains were sequenced from one sample in a study of persistence of HIV-infected CD4 T cells. The immunoSEQ assay was version 4, run in survey mode. Assay used: immunoSEQ multiplex PCR; TCRdb lists only in-frame clones, some missing. The repertoire holds 37,000 or so clones, with around 80% as singletons. Their cognate antigens are unknown. Lysates of CMV-infected fibroblasts at 9 to 10 ug/mL stimulated these cells. CD40L/CD69 double-negative CD45RO-high memory CD4+ T cells were collected. The material sequenced was CD4+ T cells sorted from PBMCs after approximately 20-hour stimulation, taken from a patient who received antiretroviral therapy. These receptors originate from an adult man with HIV who was CMV-seropositive.

The chain has TRBV6-5 and TRBJ2-1; 7 nucleotides line up with TRBD2. V lost 2 bases and J lost 3; bases outside the gene matches: 1. Germline V gene lookup returns CDR1 MNHEY and CDR2 SVGAGI. The length of the CDR3 is 14 residues. The CDR3 reads CASSYGTIYNEQFF. As DNA, the CDR3 is TGTGCCAGCAGTTACGGGACTATCTACAATGAGCAGTTCTTC.

The CDR3 loop reads CASSLTGGNTGELFF. DNA of the CDR3: TGTGCCAGCAGCTTGACAGGGGGGAACACCGGGGAGCTGTTTTTT. The chain links TRBV7-8 to TRBJ2-2, with 9 bases matching TRBD1. V lost 3 bases, J lost 1 base, and 0 bases stayed unmatched. Per the germline V gene, CDR1 is SGHVS and CDR2 is FQNEAQ. This CDR3 comprises 15 residues.